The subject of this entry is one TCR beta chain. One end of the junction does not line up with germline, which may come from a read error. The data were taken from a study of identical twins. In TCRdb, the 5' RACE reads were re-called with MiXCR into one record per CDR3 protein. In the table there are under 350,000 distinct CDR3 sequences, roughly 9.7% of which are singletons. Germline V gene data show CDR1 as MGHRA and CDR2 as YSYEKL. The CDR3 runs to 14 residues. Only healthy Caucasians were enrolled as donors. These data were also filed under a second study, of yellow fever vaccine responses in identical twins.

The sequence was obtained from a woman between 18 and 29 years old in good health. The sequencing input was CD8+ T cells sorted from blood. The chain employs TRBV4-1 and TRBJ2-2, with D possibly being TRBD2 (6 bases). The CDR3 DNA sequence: TGCGCCAGCAGCCAAGATAGTAACACCGGGGGGCTGTTTTTT. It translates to CASSQDSNTGGLFF.